This T cell receptor (beta chain) was recovered during a study of cytomegalovirus exposure and HLA in healthy donors. Study-level points and caveats: In vitro work confirmed that three CMV-associated chains recognize CMV antigens.

The assay was immunoSEQ multiplex PCR, and TCRdb's table has in-frame clones only and misses some. This sample has 170,000 or so clones, with around 81% found just once. V was cut by 4 bases and J by 0 bases, with 18 bases left in between. Germline V lookup: CDR1 MNHEY, CDR2 SMNVEV (reference sequence). This CDR3 has 17 amino acids. The donors were in the roughly 120-subject validation cohort; that cohort was separate from the roughly 700-subject first cohort. With regard to this clone: Its target is unknown.

The receptor's source is a woman aged 18 to 35 in good health and CMV-seropositive. The material sequenced was PBMCs. V is TRBV27 and J is TRBJ1-2; weak D call: TRBD1 (5 bases). The CDR3 DNA follows: TGTGCCAGCAGTTCCGAGCCGGGGGGGTACTCTAACTATGGCTACACCTTC. Translated, it gives CASSSEPGGYSNYGYTF.